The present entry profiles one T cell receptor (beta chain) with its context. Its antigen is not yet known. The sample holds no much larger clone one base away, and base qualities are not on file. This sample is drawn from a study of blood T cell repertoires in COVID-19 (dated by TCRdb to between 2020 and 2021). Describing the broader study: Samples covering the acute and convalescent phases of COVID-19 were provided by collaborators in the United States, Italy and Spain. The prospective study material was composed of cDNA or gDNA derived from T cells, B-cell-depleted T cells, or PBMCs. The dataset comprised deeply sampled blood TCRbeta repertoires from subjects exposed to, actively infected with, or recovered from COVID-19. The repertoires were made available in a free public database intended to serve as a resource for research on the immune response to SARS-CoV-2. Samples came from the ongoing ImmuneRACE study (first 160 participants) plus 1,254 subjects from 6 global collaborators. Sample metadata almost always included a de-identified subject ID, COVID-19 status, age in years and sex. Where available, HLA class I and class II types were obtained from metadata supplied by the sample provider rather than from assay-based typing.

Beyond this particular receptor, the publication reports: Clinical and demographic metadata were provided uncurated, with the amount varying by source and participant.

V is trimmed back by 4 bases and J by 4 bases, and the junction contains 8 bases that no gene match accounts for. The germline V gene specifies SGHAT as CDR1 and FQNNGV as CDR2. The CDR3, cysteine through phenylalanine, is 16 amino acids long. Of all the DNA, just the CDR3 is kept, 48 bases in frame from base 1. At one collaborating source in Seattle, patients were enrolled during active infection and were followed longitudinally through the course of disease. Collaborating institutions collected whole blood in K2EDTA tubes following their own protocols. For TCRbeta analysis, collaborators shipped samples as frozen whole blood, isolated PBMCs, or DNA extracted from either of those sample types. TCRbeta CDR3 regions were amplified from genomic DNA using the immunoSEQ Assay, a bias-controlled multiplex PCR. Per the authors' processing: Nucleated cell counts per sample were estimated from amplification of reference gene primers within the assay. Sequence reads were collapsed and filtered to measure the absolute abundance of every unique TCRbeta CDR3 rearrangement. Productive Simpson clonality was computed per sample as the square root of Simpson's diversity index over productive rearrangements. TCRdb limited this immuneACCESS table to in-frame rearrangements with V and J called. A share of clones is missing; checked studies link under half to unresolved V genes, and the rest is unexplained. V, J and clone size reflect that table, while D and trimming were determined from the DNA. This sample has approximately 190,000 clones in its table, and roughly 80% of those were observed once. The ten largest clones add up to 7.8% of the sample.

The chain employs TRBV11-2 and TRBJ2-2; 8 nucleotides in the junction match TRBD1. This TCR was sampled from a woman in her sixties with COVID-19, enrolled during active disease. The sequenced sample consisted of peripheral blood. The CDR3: CASSSSPGTGTGELFF. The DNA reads TGTGCCAGCAGCTCCTCCCCCGGGACAGGCACCGGGGAGCTGTTTTTT. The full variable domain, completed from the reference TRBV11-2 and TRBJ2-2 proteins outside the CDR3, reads EAGVAQSPRYKIIEKRQSVAFWCNPISGHATLYWYQQILGQGPKLLIQFQNNGVVDDSQLPKDRFSAERLKGVDSTLKIQPAKLEDSAVYLCASSSSPGTGTGELFFGEGSRLTVL.